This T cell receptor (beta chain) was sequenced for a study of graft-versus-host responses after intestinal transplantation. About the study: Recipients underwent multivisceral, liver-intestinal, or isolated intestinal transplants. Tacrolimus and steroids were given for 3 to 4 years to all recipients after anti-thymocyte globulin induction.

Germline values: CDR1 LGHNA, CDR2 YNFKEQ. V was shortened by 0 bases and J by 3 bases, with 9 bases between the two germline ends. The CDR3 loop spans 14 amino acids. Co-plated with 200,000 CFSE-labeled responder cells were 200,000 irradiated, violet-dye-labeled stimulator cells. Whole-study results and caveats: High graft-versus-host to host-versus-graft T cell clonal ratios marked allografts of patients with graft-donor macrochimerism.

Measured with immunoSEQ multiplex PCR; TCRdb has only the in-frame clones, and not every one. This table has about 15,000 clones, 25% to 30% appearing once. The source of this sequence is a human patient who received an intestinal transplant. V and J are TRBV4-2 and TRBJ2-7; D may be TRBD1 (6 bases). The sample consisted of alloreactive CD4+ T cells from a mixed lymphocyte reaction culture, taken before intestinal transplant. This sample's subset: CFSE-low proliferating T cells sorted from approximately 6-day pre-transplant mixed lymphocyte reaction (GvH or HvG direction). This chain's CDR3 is CASSQEEQGYEQYF. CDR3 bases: TGTGCCAGCAGCCAAGAGGAACAGGGCTACGAGCAGTACTTC.